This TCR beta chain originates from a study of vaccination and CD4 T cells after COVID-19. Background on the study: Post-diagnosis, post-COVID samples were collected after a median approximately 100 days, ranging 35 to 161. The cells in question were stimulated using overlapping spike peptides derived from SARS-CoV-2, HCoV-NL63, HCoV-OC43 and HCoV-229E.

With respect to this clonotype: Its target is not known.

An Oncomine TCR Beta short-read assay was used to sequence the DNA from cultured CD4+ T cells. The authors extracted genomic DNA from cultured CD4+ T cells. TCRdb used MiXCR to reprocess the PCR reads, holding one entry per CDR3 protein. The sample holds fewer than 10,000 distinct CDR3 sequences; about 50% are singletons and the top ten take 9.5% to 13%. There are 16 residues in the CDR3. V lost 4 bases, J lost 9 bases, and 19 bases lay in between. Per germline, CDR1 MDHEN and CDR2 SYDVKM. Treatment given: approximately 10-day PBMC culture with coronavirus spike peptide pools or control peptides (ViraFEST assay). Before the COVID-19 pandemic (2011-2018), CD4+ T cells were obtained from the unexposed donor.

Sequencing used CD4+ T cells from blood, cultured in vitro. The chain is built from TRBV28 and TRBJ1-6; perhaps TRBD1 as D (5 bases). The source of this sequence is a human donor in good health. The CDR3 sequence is CASSSPLGGTTSPLHF. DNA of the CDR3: TGTGCCAGCAGTTCGCCCCTGGGGGGGACTACTTCACCCCTCCACTTT.